The rows below give T cell receptor beta chains drawn from one sample of a study of breast tumors, draining lymph nodes, adjacent tissues. TCRdb itself ran the multiplex PCR reads through MiXCR, one entry per CDR3 protein. This table holds more than 10,000 distinct CDR3 sequences, 53% found once. The sequenced material came from breast tumor tissue. The source is a female donor with breast cancer. Some clones in this sample may be carry-over from other donors' samples. Both conserved end residues are part of each CDR3. D genes are given only for firm matches. Size is omitted from some rows. Given values are once, few, many or a class for expanded clones.

TRBV5-4	TRBJ1-3	.	.	CASSSRVEGNTIYF	TGTGCCAGCAGCTCCAGGGTTGAGGGAAACACCATATATTTT
TRBV5-1	TRBJ1-3	.	.	CAQKIQDSAPGNTIYF	TGCGCCCAAAAAATTCAGGACAGTGCCCCTGGAAACACCATATATTTT
TRBV5-1	TRBJ2-1	.	TRBD1	CASSRSYRGRWTYNEQFF	TGCGCCAGCAGCCGAAGTTACAGGGGGCGATGGACCTACAATGAGCAGTTCTTC
TRBV20-1	TRBJ1-5	large	.	CSAISSGRNQPQHF	TGCAGTGCTATCAGTTCAGGGCGCAATCAGCCCCAGCATTTT
TRBV4-1	TRBJ2-1	once	TRBD2	CASSQSVAGGPGNEQFF	TGCGCCAGCAGCCAATCCGTAGCGGGGGGGCCGGGGAATGAGCAGTTCTTC
TRBV4-3	TRBJ2-3	large	.	CASSHAPGTDTQYF	TGCGCCAGCAGCCACGCCCCAGGCACAGATACGCAGTATTTT
TRBV24-1	TRBJ2-1	few	TRBD2	CATSLGTSGYNEQFF	TGTGCCACCAGCCTCGGGACTAGCGGCTACAATGAGCAGTTCTTC
TRBV6-1	TRBJ2-7	.	TRBD1	CASAGTGVGEQYF	TGTGCCAGCGCCGGGACAGGGGTAGGTGAGCAGTACTTC
TRBV29-1	TRBJ2-3	.	.	CSVEAIGGKGISTDTQYF	TGCAGCGTTGAGGCTATCGGGGGCAAGGGGATTAGCACAGATACGCAGTATTTT
TRBV4-3	TRBJ1-3	.	TRBD1	CASSPNGGRGLGNTIYF	TGCGCCAGCAGCCCGAACGGGGGCAGGGGGCTCGGAAACACCATATATTTT
TRBV7-8	TRBJ2-7	few	TRBD2	CASSSTSGSREQYF	TGTGCCAGCAGCTCCACTAGCGGGAGCCGCGAGCAGTACTTC
TRBV10-2	TRBJ1-5	few	.	CASSVNRNQPQHF	TGCGCCAGCAGTGTTAACAGGAATCAGCCCCAGCATTTT
TRBV20-1	TRBJ2-3	.	TRBD1	CSASTGADTQYF	TGCAGTGCGTCCACAGGGGCGGATACGCAGTATTTT
TRBV15	TRBJ1-6	.	.	CATSREGSYNSPLHF	TGTGCCACCAGCAGAGAGGGATCCTATAATTCACCCCTCCACTTT
TRBV20-1	TRBJ1-4	.	.	CSLSLVSTNEKLFF	TGCAGCCTATCTTTAGTATCAACTAATGAAAAACTGTTTTTT
TRBV6-5	TRBJ1-6	medium-sized	.	CASSYSGRGFSLHF	TGTGCCAGCAGTTACTCCGGCCGGGGGTTCTCCCTCCACTTT
TRBV20-1	TRBJ1-5	once	.	CSAKVGQGLDQPQHF	TGCAGTGCTAAGGTGGGGCAGGGTCTGGATCAGCCCCAGCATTTT
TRBV6-6	TRBJ2-5	.	.	CASSYSIPQETQYF	TGTGCCAGCAGTTACTCCATTCCCCAAGAGACCCAGTACTTC
TRBV6-5	TRBJ1-5	few	.	CASSYRLNQPQHF	TGTGCCAGCAGTTACCGCCTAAATCAGCCCCAGCATTTT
TRBV7-2	TRBJ2-7	.	TRBD2	CASSHLPSGGSSYEQYF	TGTGCCAGCAGCCACCTCCCAAGCGGGGGGAGCTCCTACGAGCAGTACTTC
TRBV7-8	TRBJ2-3	medium-sized	.	CASSPPEGRRDTQYF	TGTGCCAGCAGCCCGCCCGAGGGGCGACGGGATACGCAGTATTTT
TRBV10-2	TRBJ2-7	.	TRBD1	CASSESRTGGYEQYF	TGCGCCAGCAGTGAGTCCAGGACAGGGGGCTACGAGCAGTACTTC
TRBV20-1	TRBJ1-4	.	.	CSAPFNRTNEKLFF	TGCAGTGCACCTTTTAACAGGACTAATGAAAAACTGTTTTTT
TRBV20-1	TRBJ2-7	many	TRBD1	CSTRHQDRGFDEQYF	TGCAGTACTAGGCATCAGGACAGGGGTTTCGACGAGCAGTACTTC
TRBV2	TRBJ2-2	.	.	CASSLARLANTGELFF	TGTGCCAGCAGCCTCGCACGGCTGGCGAACACCGGGGAGCTGTTTTTT
TRBV7-9	TRBJ2-3	few	TRBD1	CASSMDRGKNRDTQYF	TGTGCCAGCAGCATGGACAGGGGCAAGAACAGGGATACGCAGTATTTT
TRBV7-9	TRBJ2-5	.	.	CASSLEGSGGGTQHF	TGTGCCAGCAGCTTAGAAGGTTCAGGTGGAGGGACCCAGCACTTC
TRBV7-8	TRBJ1-1	many	.	CASSFLYSEAFF	TGTGCCAGCAGCTTCCTTTATTCTGAAGCTTTCTTT
TRBV12-3/TRBV12-4	TRBJ2-7	.	TRBD2	CASGLGSYEQYF	TGTGCCAGCGGACTAGGGTCCTACGAGCAGTACTTC
TRBV20-1	TRBJ1-5	.	.	CSAYGGNQPQHF	TGCAGTGCTTACGGGGGCAATCAGCCCCAGCATTTT
TRBV15	TRBJ1-4	.	.	CATRGATNEKLFF	TGTGCCACCAGAGGGGCAACTAATGAAAAACTGTTTTTT
TRBV5-1	TRBJ1-2	medium-sized	.	CASSLVRGELYGYTF	TGCGCCAGCAGCTTGGTTCGGGGGGAGTTGTATGGCTACACCTTC
TRBV20-1	TRBJ1-4	.	.	CSARDLISGGAEKLFF	TGCAGTGCTAGAGACCTGATCTCGGGAGGAGCGGAAAAACTGTTTTTT
TRBV7-2	TRBJ2-7	.	TRBD1	CVSSRTGVEQYF	TGTGTCAGCAGCCGAACAGGGGTCGAGCAGTACTTC
TRBV20-1	TRBJ2-3	few	TRBD2	CSAREWSGAELAGAGGDTQYF	TGCAGTGCTAGAGAGTGGAGCGGAGCTGAACTAGCGGGGGCCGGGGGAGATACGCAGTATTTT